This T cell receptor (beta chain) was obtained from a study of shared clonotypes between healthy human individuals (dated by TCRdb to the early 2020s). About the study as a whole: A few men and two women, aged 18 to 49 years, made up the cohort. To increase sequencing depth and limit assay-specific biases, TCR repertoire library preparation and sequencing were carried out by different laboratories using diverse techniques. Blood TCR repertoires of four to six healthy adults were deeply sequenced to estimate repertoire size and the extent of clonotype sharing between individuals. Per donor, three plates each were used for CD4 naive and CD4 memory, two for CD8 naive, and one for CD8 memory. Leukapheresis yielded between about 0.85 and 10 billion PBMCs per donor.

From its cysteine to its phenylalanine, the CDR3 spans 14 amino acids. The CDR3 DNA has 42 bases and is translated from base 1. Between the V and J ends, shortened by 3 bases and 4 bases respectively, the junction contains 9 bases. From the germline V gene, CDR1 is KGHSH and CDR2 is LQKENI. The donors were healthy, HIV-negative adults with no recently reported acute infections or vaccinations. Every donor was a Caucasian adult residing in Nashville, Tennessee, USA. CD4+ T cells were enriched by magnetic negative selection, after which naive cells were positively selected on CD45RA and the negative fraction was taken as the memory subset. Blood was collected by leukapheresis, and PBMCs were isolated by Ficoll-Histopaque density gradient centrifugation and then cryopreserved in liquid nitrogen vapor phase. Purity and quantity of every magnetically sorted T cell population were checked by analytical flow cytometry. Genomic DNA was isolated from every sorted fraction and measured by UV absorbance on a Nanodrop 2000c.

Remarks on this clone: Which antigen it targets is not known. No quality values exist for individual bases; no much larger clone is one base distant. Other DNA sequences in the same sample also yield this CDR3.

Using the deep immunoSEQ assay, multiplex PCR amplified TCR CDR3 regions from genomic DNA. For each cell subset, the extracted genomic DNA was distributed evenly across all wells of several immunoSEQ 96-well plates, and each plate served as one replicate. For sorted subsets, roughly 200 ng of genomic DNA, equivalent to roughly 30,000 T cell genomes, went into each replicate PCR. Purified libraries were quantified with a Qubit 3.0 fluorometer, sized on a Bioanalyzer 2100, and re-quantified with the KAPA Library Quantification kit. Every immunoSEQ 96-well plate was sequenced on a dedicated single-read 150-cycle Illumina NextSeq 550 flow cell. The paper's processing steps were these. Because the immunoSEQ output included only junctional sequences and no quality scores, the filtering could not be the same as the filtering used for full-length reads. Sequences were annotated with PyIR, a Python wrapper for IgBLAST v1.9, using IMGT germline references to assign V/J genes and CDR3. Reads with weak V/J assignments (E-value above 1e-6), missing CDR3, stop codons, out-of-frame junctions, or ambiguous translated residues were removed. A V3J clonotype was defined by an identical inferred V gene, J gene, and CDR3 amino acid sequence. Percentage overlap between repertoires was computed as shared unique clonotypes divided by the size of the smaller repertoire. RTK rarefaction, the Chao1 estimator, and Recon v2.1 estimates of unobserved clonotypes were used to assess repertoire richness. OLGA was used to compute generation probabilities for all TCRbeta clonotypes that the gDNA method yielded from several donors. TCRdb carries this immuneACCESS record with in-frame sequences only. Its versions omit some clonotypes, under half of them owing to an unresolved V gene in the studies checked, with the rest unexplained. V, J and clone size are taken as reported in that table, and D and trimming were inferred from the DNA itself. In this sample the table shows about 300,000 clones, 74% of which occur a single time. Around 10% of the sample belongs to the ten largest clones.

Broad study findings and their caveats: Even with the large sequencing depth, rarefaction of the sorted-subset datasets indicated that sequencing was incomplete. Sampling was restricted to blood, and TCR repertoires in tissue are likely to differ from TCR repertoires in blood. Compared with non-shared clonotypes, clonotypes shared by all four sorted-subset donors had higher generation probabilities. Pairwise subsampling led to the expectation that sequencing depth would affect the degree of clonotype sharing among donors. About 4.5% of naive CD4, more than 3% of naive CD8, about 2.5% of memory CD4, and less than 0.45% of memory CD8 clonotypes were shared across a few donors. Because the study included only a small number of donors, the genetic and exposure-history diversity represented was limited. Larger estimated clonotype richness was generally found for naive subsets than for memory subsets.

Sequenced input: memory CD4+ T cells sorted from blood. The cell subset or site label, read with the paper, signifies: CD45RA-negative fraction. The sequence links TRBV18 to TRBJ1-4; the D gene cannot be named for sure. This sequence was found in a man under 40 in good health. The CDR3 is CASSPSQSNEKLFF. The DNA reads TGTGCCAGCTCACCGAGCCAGAGTAATGAAAAACTGTTTTTT.